The 12 T cell receptor beta chains given below trace back to one sample, sequenced in a study of neurological immune-mediated disorders. From the 5' RACE reads, TCRdb called clonotypes with MiXCR, one entry per CDR3 protein. The sample consists of roughly 56,000 distinct CDR3 sequences, about an eighth of them appearing once. Sequencing was done on a sample of PBMCs. The receptor set was obtained from a man aged 55 to 70 in good health.

This clonotype was detected ten times or more. V gene TRBV11-2 combines with J gene TRBJ1-1; maybe TRBD1 (5 bases). V shed 2 bases and J shed 6 bases, with 7 bases lying between them. This CDR3 spans 12 amino acids. The V gene's germline CDR1 is SGHAT and CDR2 FQNNGV. The CDR3 sequence: CASSLRGSEAFF. The CDR3 DNA follows: TGTGCCAGCAGCTTAAGGGGATCTGAAGCTTTCTTT.

This rearrangement joins TRBV5-6 to TRBJ2-7; D is possibly TRBD2 (5 bases). This CDR3 has 14 residues. The V end was cut by 0 bases, the J end by 2 bases, with 9 bases between. Germline assignment: CDR1 SGHDT and CDR2 YYEEEE. This chain's CDR3 is CASSLDPGTYEQYF. CDR3 sequence (DNA): TGTGCCAGCAGCTTGGACCCCGGGACCTACGAGCAGTACTTC.

This chain connects TRBV7-9 to TRBJ2-2; D not certain. V was cut by 4 bases and J by 4 bases, with 10 bases left in between. Germline loops: CDR1 SEHNR, CDR2 FQNEAQ (reference sequence). This CDR3 has 14 amino acids. The CDR3 DNA is TGTGCCAGCAGCTCGACTCTGTCCACCGGGGAGCTGTTTTTT. The encoded protein is CASSSTLSTGELFF.

This clonotype was seen ten or more times. The chain recombines TRBV12-3 or TRBV12-4 with TRBJ2-5; TRBD1 might be the D (6 bases). Trimming pared 7 bases from V and 1 base from J, leaving 16 bases between. The CDR3 is made up of 15 amino acids. CDR3 residues: CASTQGESPQETQYF. In DNA, the CDR3 is TGTGCCAGCACACAGGGCGAGAGCCCCCAAGAGACCCAGTACTTC.

This clonotype was seen at least ten times. V usage is TRBV12-3 or TRBV12-4 and J usage is TRBJ1-5, with D possibly being TRBD1 (6 bases). Trimming took 5 bases from V and 4 from J, leaving 12 bases between them. This CDR3 spans 14 amino acids. The CDR3 sequence: CASSMDRDNQPQHF. CDR3 sequence (DNA): TGTGCCAGCAGTATGGACAGAGATAATCAGCCCCAGCATTTT.

This clonotype was observed at least ten times. The V call is TRBV27, the J call TRBJ1-2; the D gene is possibly TRBD1 (5 bases). CDR1 and CDR2 from the germline V gene are MNHEY and SMNVEV (reference sequence). The CDR3 spans 18 residues. V was cut by 2 bases and J by 4 bases, with 23 bases left in between. The CDR3 nucleotides are TGTGCCAGCAGTTTAGCCGCTGGGACGGCCTCCGGGATCTATGGCTACACCTTC. Amino acid sequence: CASSLAAGTASGIYGYTF.

This clonotype occurred many times. The chain employs TRBV9 and TRBJ2-1, with 12 bases that match TRBD2. The CDR3 runs to 14 residues. V was pared by 0 bases and J by 9 bases, with 1 base of the junction left unmatched. The germline CDR1 and CDR2 sequences are SGDLS and YYNGEE. The CDR3 sequence is CASSVGGLAGEQFF. The CDR3 region has the DNA TGTGCCAGCAGCGTAGGGGGACTAGCGGGTGAGCAGTTCTTC.

On this clonotype itself: A much larger clone lies one base from this, so it may be a read error. The genes are TRBV6-2 or TRBV6-3 and TRBJ2-1; tentative D call: TRBD2 (6 bases). Trimming removed 10 bases from V and 0 bases from J, with 10 bases in between. The germline gives CDR1 MNHEY, CDR2 SVGEGT. The CDR3 is 13 residues long. Here the CDR3 reads CAIRRGSYNEQFF. The CDR3 DNA is TGTGCCATCCGGCGGGGCTCCTACAATGAGCAGTTCTTC.

This clonotype was seen at least ten times. This sequence joins TRBV15 and TRBJ2-7, with a weak D call TRBD1 (6 bases). Germline V CDR1 and CDR2: LNHNV, YYDKDF (reference sequence). The germline V and J ends were trimmed by 5 bases and 2 bases, with 10 bases remaining between them. The CDR3 runs to 13 residues. CDR3 region: CATSGGPPYEQYF. CDR3 nucleotide sequence: TGTGCCACCAGCGGGGGCCCGCCCTACGAGCAGTACTTC.

The gene calls are TRBV12-3 or TRBV12-4 and TRBJ2-1; TRBD1 might be the D (5 bases). The ends were cut back, 2 bases at V and 5 bases at J, with 13 bases in the middle. The CDR3 is 15 residues long. DNA of the CDR3: TGTGCCAGCAGTTTATTTTTGTCAGGGCACAATGAGCAGTTCTTC. Protein sequence: CASSLFLSGHNEQFF.

This clonotype showed up many times. The chain couples TRBV7-2 to TRBJ2-4; D call uncertain. The CDR3 sequence is 17 residues long. V was cut by 2 bases and J by 1 base, with 15 bases left in between. Germline V gene lookup returns CDR1 SGHTA and CDR2 FQGNSA. CDR3 nucleotide sequence: TGTGCCAGCAGCTTATCGGCACCCACCGGGGCCAAAAACATTCAGTACTTC. It encodes CASSLSAPTGAKNIQYF.

Many counts were recorded for this clonotype. The chain has TRBV7-2 and TRBJ1-6, with 10 bases matching TRBD1. J lost 9 bases, V lost 6 bases, and 8 bases had no gene match. The CDR3 consists of 15 residues. Germline V gene lookup returns CDR1 SGHTA and CDR2 FQGNSA. CDR3 in DNA: TGTGCCAGCAGGTCCCGACAGGGGGCGGGTTCACCCCTCCACTTT. Its translation is CASRSRQGAGSPLHF.